Shown below are 27 T cell receptor beta chains from a single sample sequenced in a study of identical twins (dated by TCRdb to 2016 to 2017). Library generation was performed with 5' RACE. TCRdb records Illumina HiSeq 2000 as the sequencer. TCRdb reprocessing: public reads trimmed at Q25 with fastp, clones called with MiXCR, in-frame beta chains kept. CDR3 protein sequences are deduplicated, and each keeps its most common genes and DNA. The sample table contains 550,000 to 700,000 distinct CDR3 sequences; only one count was recorded for roughly 20% of them. Clones ranked in the top ten supply over 4% of the sample. The same data also contributed to another study, on T cells expressing NK-cell markers.

The source material was PBMCs. All receptors come from a woman under 30 in good health.

This clonotype appeared a single time. J is TRBJ2-7 and V is TRBV11-3; D not resolved. The CDR3 runs 16 residues. The V end was cut by 3 bases, the J end by 4 bases, with 19 bases between. From germline, CDR1 is SGHNT and CDR2 YENEEA. The CDR3 sequence: CASSLTRRGMAYEQYF. CDR3 nucleotide sequence: TGTGCCAGCAGCTTGACACGTCGAGGTATGGCGTACGAGCAGTACTTC.

The chain couples TRBV6-5 to TRBJ2-2; D is perhaps TRBD1 (6 bases). The V and J ends lost 0 bases and 6 bases respectively, with 11 bases between them. This CDR3 is 15 amino acids long. Germline CDR1 and CDR2: MNHEY and SVGAGI. Here the CDR3 DNA reads TGTGCCAGCAGTTACTCGAGGGGGAGCGCCGGGGAGCTGTTTTTT. Protein: CASSYSRGSAGELFF.

J is TRBJ2-5 and V is TRBV9; 7 bases map to TRBD2. The V segment lost 0 bases and the J segment 5 bases; nucleotides outside the gene matches: 7. This CDR3 has 15 residues. Germline CDR1 and CDR2: SGDLS and YYNGEE. CDR3 sequence (DNA): TGTGCCAGCAGCGTAGATAGGAGCGGGAAGGAGACCCAGTACTTC. Encoded protein: CASSVDRSGKETQYF.

The rearrangement joins TRBV7-2 to TRBJ2-1; D tentatively reads TRBD1 or TRBD2 (6 bases each). The CDR3 has 13 amino acids. Germline CDR1 SGHTA, CDR2 FQGNSA. The germline V and J ends were trimmed by 5 bases and 15 bases, with 20 bases remaining between them. CDR3 in amino acids: CASSTHQGTGVFF. The CDR3, as DNA: TGTGCCAGCAGCACTCACCAGGGGACGGGGGTGTTCTTC.

This clonotype was detected once. The chain combines TRBV6-1 with TRBJ2-4; 16 bases agree with TRBD2. The V gene's germline CDR1 is MNHNS and CDR2 SASEGT. Losses at the gene ends were 6 bases for V and 8 bases for J; bases not matched to a gene: 7. The CDR3 length is 16 residues. The CDR3 DNA reads TGTGCCAGCAGAGCGGGACTAGCGGGAGGGCCCGACATTCAGTACTTC. Encoded protein: CASRAGLAGGPDIQYF.

This clonotype has a handful of counts. The chain uses TRBV20-1 and TRBJ1-2; the D gene is possibly TRBD1 (5 bases). This CDR3 has 13 residues. Trimming cost V 6 bases and J 2 bases, with 13 bases left between them. CDR1 and CDR2 (germline): DFQATT, SNEGSKA (reference sequence). The CDR3 sequence is CSASLEGNYGYTF. The CDR3 nucleotides are TGCAGTGCCAGCCTTGAGGGGAACTATGGCTACACCTTC.

V is TRBV7-2 and J is TRBJ2-7; 12 bases align to TRBD2. The CDR3 sequence is 15 residues long. Losses at the gene ends were 5 bases for V and 5 bases for J; bases not matched to a gene: 7. Germline lookup yields CDR1 SGHTA and CDR2 FQGNSA. The CDR3 protein is CASSPGLAGSDEQYF. The CDR3 DNA follows: TGTGCCAGCAGCCCCGGACTAGCGGGATCAGACGAGCAGTACTTC. The full variable domain, its missing parts supplied by reference TRBV7-2 and TRBJ2-7, is GAGVSQSPSNKVTEKGKDVELRCDPISGHTALYWYRQSLGQGLEFLIYFQGNSAPDKSGLPSDRFSAERTGGSVSTLTIQRTQQEDSAVYLCASSPGLAGSDEQYFGPGTRLTVT.

This clonotype was observed many times. This sequence joins TRBV3-1 and TRBJ1-1, with TRBD1 matching over 8 bases. V lost 6 bases, J lost 6 bases, and 6 bases stayed unmatched. The CDR3 extends over 13 amino acids. Germline CDR1 reads LGHDT; CDR2 reads YNNKEL (reference sequence). CDR3 DNA sequence: TGTGCCAGCAGTGGACAGGGTCTATCTGAAGCTTTCTTT. Its translation: CASSGQGLSEAFF.

V gene TRBV12-3 or TRBV12-4 combines with J gene TRBJ2-3; TRBD2 matches at 14 bases. The junction had 3 bases not matched to a gene; V was cut back by 1 base and J by 6 bases. CDR3 length equals 16 residues. In DNA form, the CDR3 reads TGTGCCAGCAGTTTAGGACTAGCGGGGGGGTACGATACGCAGTATTTT. It translates to CASSLGLAGGYDTQYF.

The table lists this clonotype with a few counts. The genes are TRBV20-1 and TRBJ2-3; no clear D gene. Trimming took 0 bases from V and 1 from J, leaving 8 bases between them. The CDR3 sequence is 14 residues long. Germline lookup yields CDR1 DFQATT and CDR2 SNEGSKA (reference sequence). CDR3 in amino acids: CSARDIRGTDTQYF. CDR3 coding DNA: TGCAGTGCTAGAGATATTAGGGGCACAGATACGCAGTATTTT.

The table lists this clonotype with a few counts. The chain uses TRBV20-1 and TRBJ2-7; 16 nucleotides match TRBD2. CDR1 and CDR2 from the germline V gene are DFQATT and SNEGSKA (reference sequence). The CDR3 consists of 12 residues. The junction had 3 bases not matched to a gene; V was cut back by 7 bases and J by 9 bases. CDR3 sequence reads: CSEGLAGGRQYF. The CDR3 DNA sequence: TGCAGTGAGGGACTAGCGGGGGGGCGGCAGTACTTC.

The V and J genes are TRBV5-1 and TRBJ2-3; 12 bases fit TRBD2. After removal of 0 bases from V and 6 bases from J, the junction contained 5 bases not matched to a gene. The CDR3 consists of 16 residues. In germline, CDR1 is SGHRS, CDR2 YFSETQ. The CDR3 nucleotides are TGCGCCAGCAGCTTGGAACTAGCGGGAGGATATGATACGCAGTATTTT. This translates into CASSLELAGGYDTQYF.

This clonotype was detected a few times. The chain employs TRBV10-3 and TRBJ1-1, with 8 positions matching TRBD1. The CDR3 loop spans 16 amino acids. Germline V gene data show CDR1 as ENHRY and CDR2 as SYGVKD. V was pared by 6 bases and J by 0 bases, with 9 bases of the junction left unmatched. The CDR3 region is CAIRTDREYMNTEAFF. DNA for the CDR3: TGTGCCATCAGGACGGACAGGGAATATATGAACACTGAAGCTTTCTTT.

The chain links TRBV27 to TRBJ2-3, with 15 bases fitting TRBD2. With 5 bases clipped from V and 8 bases from J, the junction kept 2 bases outside the gene matches. CDR3 size: 14 residues. Per germline, CDR1 MNHEY and CDR2 SMNVEV (reference sequence). CDR3 sequence (DNA): TGTGCCAGCAGTCAGGGACTAGCGGGGGGTACGCAGTATTTT. Its protein is CASSQGLAGGTQYF.

This clonotype was seen a handful of times. The rearrangement joins TRBV29-1 to TRBJ1-2, with D maybe TRBD1 (6 bases). The CDR3 runs 15 residues. Trimming removed 6 bases at V and 6 bases at J, with 23 bases between. Germline loops: CDR1 SQVTM, CDR2 ANQGSEA. The CDR3 loop is CSVPGQAHRGNGYTF. CDR3 nucleotide sequence: TGCAGCGTCCCGGGACAAGCCCATAGGGGCAATGGCTACACCTTC.

This clonotype was seen only a few times. The genes are TRBV5-1 and TRBJ1-1; no clear D. Trimming removed 2 bases from V and 7 bases from J, with 6 bases in between. The CDR3 spans 11 residues. Germline CDR1 is SGHRS and CDR2 is YFSETQ. The CDR3 spells CASSLNYEAFF. The DNA of the CDR3 is TGCGCCAGCAGCTTAAACTATGAAGCTTTCTTT.

This clonotype was seen more than once but under ten times. The gene calls are TRBV6-1 and TRBJ2-2; TRBD1 is a possible D gene (5 bases). The CDR3 sequence is 13 residues long. CDR1 MNHNS and CDR2 SASEGT come from the germline V gene. V was cut by 6 bases and J by 5 bases, with 10 bases left in between. The CDR3 protein is CASRIPGTGELFF. For the CDR3, the DNA is TGTGCCAGCAGGATCCCAGGGACCGGGGAGCTGTTTTTT.

This chain uses TRBV11-2 with TRBJ1-6; D is perhaps TRBD1 (6 bases). V gave up 0 bases and J gave up 6 bases, with 12 bases separating them. There are 16 residues in the CDR3. Germline loops: CDR1 SGHAT, CDR2 FQNNGV. CDR3 coding DNA: TGTGCCAGCAGCTTAGATGCACAGGGAATTAATTCACCCCTCCACTTT. Residues: CASSLDAQGINSPLHF.

This clonotype appeared many times. The CDR3 loop is CSVDWAGGPIYNEQFF. The DNA for the CDR3 is TGCAGCGTTGATTGGGCGGGAGGGCCCATCTACAATGAGCAGTTCTTC. The chain has TRBV29-1 and TRBJ2-1; the match to TRBD2 covers 9 bases. Trimming at V came to 3 bases and at J to 3 bases, leaving 9 bases not matched to a gene. The CDR3 is 16 residues long. The germline CDR1 and CDR2 sequences are SQVTM and ANQGSEA.

Many counts were recorded for this clonotype. The chain's CDR3 is CSAYSSGGGGFEQYF. The CDR3 region has the DNA TGCAGTGCCTACTCGAGTGGAGGTGGCGGCTTCGAGCAGTACTTC. V usage is TRBV20-1 and J usage is TRBJ2-7; a possible D gene is TRBD2 (5 bases). Per the germline V gene, CDR1 is DFQATT and CDR2 is SNEGSKA (reference sequence). The CDR3 runs 15 residues. Trimming pared 6 bases from V and 6 bases from J, leaving 24 bases between.

The chain has TRBV11-2 and TRBJ2-5; TRBD2 matches 14 bases. V was clipped by 6 bases and J by 2 bases; unmatched bases: 5. CDR3 length: 16 residues. The germline V gene encodes CDR1 SGHAT and CDR2 FQNNGV. The CDR3 DNA follows: TGTGCCAGCAGACCCGGACTAGCGGGAGGTCAAGAGACCCAGTACTTC. Amino acid sequence: CASRPGLAGGQETQYF.

This clonotype was detected a few times. The chain couples TRBV20-1 to TRBJ2-3; 9 bases are shared with TRBD1. V dropped 5 bases and J dropped 0; count of bases not matched to a gene: 3. The CDR3 extends over 14 amino acids. Germline V gives CDR1 DFQATT, CDR2 SNEGSKA (reference sequence). The CDR3 DNA is TGCAGTGCTGACAGGGGGGCTAGCACAGATACGCAGTATTTT. The encoded protein is CSADRGASTDTQYF.

Comment on this clonotype: A much larger clone is a single base away; this may be a read error. The chain combines TRBV5-1 with TRBJ2-3; D unclear. Germline values: CDR1 SGHRS, CDR2 YFSETQ. There are 11 residues in the CDR3. Deletions cut 0 bases from V and 7 bases from J, with 3 bases between. This chain's CDR3 is CASSLEYTQYF. CDR3 DNA sequence: TGCGCCAGCAGCTTGGAATATACGCAGTATTTT.

This sequence joins TRBV12-3 or TRBV12-4 and TRBJ1-5, with TRBD1 as a possible D gene (5 bases). The CDR3 covers 15 residues. The V end was cut by 7 bases, the J end by 0 bases, with 13 bases between. As DNA, the CDR3 is TGTGCCAGCAACATCGGGGGATATAGCAATCAGCCCCAGCATTTT. Translated: CASNIGGYSNQPQHF.

CDR3 sequence (DNA): TGTGCCAGCAGCGTGTACCCCCTTACTAGCGGGAGCCCCTACGAGCAGTACTTC. This translates into CASSVYPLTSGSPYEQYF. V usage is TRBV11-1 and J usage is TRBJ2-7, with 11 bases fitting TRBD2. The germline gives CDR1 SGHAT, CDR2 FQDESV (reference sequence). Losses at the gene ends were 5 bases for V and 2 bases for J; bases not matched to a gene: 14. This CDR3 region has 18 residues.

The chain couples TRBV2 to TRBJ2-3, with a weak D call TRBD2 (6 bases). The germline V gene has CDR1 SNHLY and CDR2 FYNNEI. The ends were cut back, 7 bases at V and 0 bases at J, with 11 bases in the middle. The CDR3 extends over 14 amino acids. This chain's CDR3 is CASNLAPSTDTQYF. CDR3 DNA: TGTGCCAGCAACCTAGCGCCTAGCACAGATACGCAGTATTTT. The entire variable domain, with the rest obtained from reference TRBV2 and TRBJ2-3, is as follows: EPEVTQTPSHQVTQMGQEVILRCVPISNHLYFYWYRQILGQKVEFLVSFYNNEISEKSEIFDDQFSVERPDGSNFTLKIRSTKLEDSAMYFCASNLAPSTDTQYFGPGTRLTVL.

The gene calls are TRBV5-5 and TRBJ1-2; TRBD1 is a possible D gene (5 bases). CDR3 size: 14 residues. Germline values: CDR1 SGHKS, CDR2 YYEKEE (reference sequence). Between the trimmed V and J ends, which lost 5 bases and 4 bases, there was a span of 15 bases. CDR3 protein: CASRRGPSSYGYTF. CDR3 nucleotides: TGTGCCAGCAGGCGGGGACCGAGTAGCTATGGCTACACCTTC. Using reference TRBV5-5 and TRBJ1-2 for the parts outside the CDR3, the full variable domain is DAGVTQSPTHLIKTRGQQVTLRCSPISGHKSVSWYQQVLGQGPQFIFQYYEKEERGRGNFPDRFSARQFPNYSSELNVNALLLGDSALYLCASRRGPSSYGYTFGSGTRLTVV.